This TCR beta chain was sequenced for a study of T cells in localized non-small cell lung cancer. About this clone itself: Its antigen is currently unknown.

This table comes from immunoSEQ multiplex PCR, and its TCRdb copy is limited to in-frame clones, with some not included. In the table there are roughly 26,000 clones, over 70% of which are singletons. Looked up from germline, CDR1 is SGDLS and CDR2 is YYNGEE. V was cut by 3 bases and J by 6 bases, with 10 bases left in between. The CDR3 sequence is 13 residues long. Notes on the study in general: Appearing in adjacent lung were a median roughly 57 of the top 100 tumor clones. Uninvolved adjacent lung showed peak T cell clonality, exceeding tumor.

The sample here was peripheral blood, taken before any cancer treatment. The TCR comes from a man aged 40-75 years with stage III squamous cell lung carcinoma. The chain has TRBV9 and TRBJ1-5; no reliable D call. This CDR3 reads CASSADPGQPQHF. The CDR3 nucleotides are TGTGCCAGCAGCGCCGACCCCGGTCAGCCCCAGCATTTT.